Detailed here is one TCR beta chain. Trimming took 4 bases from V and 1 from J, leaving 17 bases between them. Germline CDR1 and CDR2: SGHTA and FQGTGA. The CDR3 runs to 17 residues. How the authors handled the data: By means of reference gene primer amplification, nucleated cell counts were estimated. TCRdb's table, derived via immunoSEQ multiplex PCR, lists solely in-frame clones and lacks some. V and J calls plus clone size are reproduced from that table; the DNA served to infer D and trimming. The data contain around 180,000 clones, 80% to 90% of them singletons. The sample belongs to a study of blood T cell repertoires in COVID-19.

This TCR came from a human donor with active or convalescent COVID-19. The donor label of this sample is uncertain. The chain combines TRBV7-3 with TRBJ2-1; D may be TRBD2 (5 bases). Material for sequencing was peripheral blood. The CDR3 loop is CASSSPPRTPSYNEQFF. The CDR3, as DNA: TGTGCCAGCAGCTCCCCCCCCAGGACTCCTTCCTACAATGAGCAGTTCTTC.